This is a list of T cell receptor beta chains from one sample in a study of Ad26.COV2.S vaccination and SARS-CoV-2 variants. TCRdb's table, derived via immunoSEQ multiplex PCR, lists solely in-frame clones and lacks some. The repertoire holds about half a million clones, 89% seen once, with around 1.8% in the top ten. The input for sequencing was peripheral blood, taken in a trial of Ad26.COV2.S vaccine versus placebo. These receptors were obtained from a person aged 18-65 years who received the Ad26.COV2.S COVID-19 vaccine or a placebo. The CDR3 runs from the conserved cysteine through the conserved F or W. A D gene is named only where the DNA matches it firmly. Clone size is stated in some rows and not others, as once, few, many or a class when expanded.

d_call j_call v_call clone_size cdr3_nt cdr3_aa
. TRBJ2-7 TRBV18 . TGTGCCAGCTCACCGACCCAAGAGGGGCTAACCTACGAGCAGTACTTC CASSPTQEGLTYEQYF
. TRBJ1-1 TRBV28 . TGTGCCAGCAGTTTATCTCCTCCCGGAGCTTTCTTT CASSLSPPGAFF
. TRBJ2-3 TRBV5-6 . TGTGCCAGCAGCTTGACGGGGAGTAGCACAGATACGCAGTATTTT CASSLTGSSTDTQYF
. TRBJ1-4 TRBV7-2 . TGTGCCAGCAGCTCCGAGTCAGGGTATAATGAAAAACTGTTTTTT CASSSESGYNEKLFF
. TRBJ1-2 TRBV7-9 . TGTGCCAGCAGCTTAGAAACATCAGGGGCCTCTAACTATGGCTACACCTTC CASSLETSGASNYGYTF
. TRBJ1-2 TRBV3-1/TRBV3-2 once TGTGCCAGCTGGGGGCGCGGCTATGGCTACACCTTC CASWGRGYGYTF
TRBD2 TRBJ2-3 TRBV27 . TGTGCCAGCAGTTCCCATTCGGGGGGGGTCGACACAGATACGCAGTATTTT CASSSHSGGVDTDTQYF
. TRBJ2-3 TRBV2 . TGTGCCAGCAGTGTAGACAGGACCAGCACAGATACGCAGTATTTT CASSVDRTSTDTQYF
TRBD2 TRBJ2-1 TRBV7-6 . TGTGCCAGCAGCTGGGGCAGCGGGGAAAACTCCTACAATGAGCAGTTCTTC CASSWGSGENSYNEQFF
TRBD1 TRBJ1-2 TRBV5-1 once TGCGCCAGCAGCCCCACAGGGGTGCACTATGGCTACACCTTC CASSPTGVHYGYTF
. TRBJ1-2 TRBV5-4 . TGTGCCAGCAGCTGGGCCCAGGGTTTCTATGGCTACACCTTC CASSWAQGFYGYTF
. TRBJ2-1 TRBV6-5 . TGTGCCAGCAGTTCCACACCGTCCTCCTACAATGAGCAGTTCTTC CASSSTPSSYNEQFF
. TRBJ1-1 TRBV10-1 . TGCGCCAGCGGCGGGACGGGGACTGAAGCTTTCTTT CASGGTGTEAFF
. TRBJ1-6 TRBV23-1 . TGCGCCAGCAGTCAATCCAATAGGGGTCACAATAATTCACCCCTCCACTTT CASSQSNRGHNNSPLHF
. TRBJ1-5 TRBV3-1/TRBV3-2 few TGTGCCAGCAGCCAAGATATGGGGGGCCAGCCCCAGCATTTT CASSQDMGGQPQHF
. TRBJ2-2 TRBV27 . TGTGCCAGCAGTTGGACTACCTACACCGGGGAGCTGTTTTTT CASSWTTYTGELFF
. TRBJ2-7 TRBV25-1 . TGTGCCAGCAGTGAACGCAACAGGGCCGAGCAGTACTTC CASSERNRAEQYF
. TRBJ1-1 TRBV5-8 . TGTGCCAGCAGCTTTGGGGCCCCTGAAGCTTTCTTT CASSFGAPEAFF
. TRBJ1-5 TRBV6-5 . TGTGCCAGCAGTTACGGGGGGGGTAGTCAGCCCCAGCATTTT CASSYGGGSQPQHF
. TRBJ2-1 TRBV3-1/TRBV3-2 . TGTGCCAGCAGCCAAGGCCCCCCGGGACAACGGAAGTACAATGAGCAGTTCTTC CASSQGPPGQRKYNEQFF
TRBD2 TRBJ2-1 TRBV5-4 once TGTGCCAGCAGCTCGGTATCGGGGGGAGCCTACAATGAGCAGTTCTTC CASSSVSGGAYNEQFF
. TRBJ1-6 TRBV3-1/TRBV3-2 . TGTGCCAGCAGCCGCAATCAGGGTACCAATTCACCCCTCCACTTT CASSRNQGTNSPLHF
TRBD2 TRBJ2-7 TRBV30 . TGTGCCTGGAGTTTCGCTAGCGGGAGGGCCGTTGGGTCCTACGAGCAGTACTTC CAWSFASGRAVGSYEQYF
. TRBJ2-3 TRBV19 . TGTGCCAGTAGTATCGGGGGCGCGGATACGCAGTATTTT CASSIGGADTQYF
. TRBJ1-1 TRBV30 . TGTGCCTGGAGTAATGTTGGGATGAACACTGAAGCTTTCTTT CAWSNVGMNTEAFF
. TRBJ2-2 TRBV24-1 few TGTGCCACCAGTGATACCGCCGATACCGGGGAGCTGTTTTTT CATSDTADTGELFF
. TRBJ2-7 TRBV27 . TGTGCCAGCAGTCCCCAGATAGTCCCCTACGAGCAGTACTTC CASSPQIVPYEQYF
. TRBJ1-6 TRBV4-1 . TGCGCCAGCAGCCAAGCCCTCTCGGGAGGAGCATCCTATAATTCACCCCTCCACTTT CASSQALSGGASYNSPLHF
. TRBJ2-5 TRBV7-2 . TGTGCCAGCAGCTTTAGGGTCCAAGAGACCCAGTACTTC CASSFRVQETQYF
TRBD1 TRBJ1-6 TRBV19 . TGTGCCAGTAGTATTACCGGGACAGTCAATTCACCCCTCCACTTT CASSITGTVNSPLHF
. TRBJ2-6 TRBV19 . TGTGCCAGTAGTTACTGGACATGGGTCTCTGGGGCCAACGTCCTGACTTTC CASSYWTWVSGANVLTF
. TRBJ1-5 TRBV6-5 . TGTGCCAGCACGGGGAATACCCTCCTATATCAGCCCCAGCATTTT CASTGNTLLYQPQHF
. TRBJ1-1 TRBV6-5 . TGTGCCAGCAGTTACGCAAACGGGGGCCAGGGCACTGAAGCTTTCTTT CASSYANGGQGTEAFF
. TRBJ2-7 TRBV5-1 . TGCGCCAGCAGCTTCAGCGGGTTATCCTACGAGCAGTACTTC CASSFSGLSYEQYF
TRBD1 TRBJ2-5 TRBV4-1 . TGCGCCAGCAGCCGGACAGGGAGTACGGAGACCCAGTACTTC CASSRTGSTETQYF
. TRBJ1-6 TRBV6-4 . TGTGCCAGCAGTGACTCTTGGCTATCCTCACCCCTCCACTTT CASSDSWLSSPLHF
. TRBJ1-1 TRBV18 . TGTGCCAGCTCACCGATCATAGGGGTAAAAGGAAGGACTGAAGCTTTCTTT CASSPIIGVKGRTEAFF
. TRBJ2-1 TRBV24-1 . TGTGCCACCAGTGGGGGCGCCCAGGATATGGGGTACAATGAGCAGTTCTTC CATSGGAQDMGYNEQFF
TRBD2 TRBJ2-7 TRBV28 few TGTGCCAGCAGTCCGGGACTAGCGGGAGTCTACGAGCAGTACTTC CASSPGLAGVYEQYF
. TRBJ2-3 TRBV6-5 . TGTGCCAGCAGACACCACACAGATACGCAGTATTTT CASRHHTDTQYF
. TRBJ2-5 TRBV7-9 . TGTGCCAGCAGCTCGGAGAGGACCGATGGAACCCAGTACTTC CASSSERTDGTQYF